The T cell receptor beta chain under discussion was sequenced for a study of blood T cell repertoires in COVID-19. Clinical history reported by participants formed the basis on which cohorts were assigned. Method: immunoSEQ multiplex PCR; TCRdb's copy keeps in-frame clones and lacks some. The repertoire holds 200,000 or so clones, with around 89% as singletons. The length of the CDR3 is 15 residues. CDR1 PRHDT and CDR2 FYEKMQ come from the germline V gene (reference sequence). J lost 0 bases, V lost 5 bases, and 4 bases had no gene match. The clonotype originates from a woman aged 40 to 50 with acute COVID-19. Sample: PBMCs or T cells enriched from blood (not recorded which). The V gene is TRBV13, the J gene TRBJ1-1, with TRBD1 identical over 9 bases. This CDR3 reads CASSTRTGVNTEAFF. DNA for the CDR3: TGTGCCAGCAGCACCCGGACAGGGGTGAACACTGAAGCTTTCTTT.